This record concerns one T cell receptor beta chain sequence. Starting 14 to 28 days after autologous transplant, ipilimumab 1 mg/kg was given. Patients got 3 mg/kg IV nivolumab weeks 1, 4, 7, 10, then biweekly through week 26. These data come from a study of ipilimumab plus nivolumab after autologous stem cell transplantation. Study summary: The myeloma cohort included high-risk transplant-naive patients and patients relapsing within 3 years of a first autologous transplant.

CDR3 length: 13 residues. Germline loops: CDR1 SGHNT, CDR2 YENEEA. The ends lost 3 bases at V and 3 bases at J; junction bases unmatched: 2. Repertoires were generated with immunoSEQ multiplex PCR, while TCRdb's copy carries only in-frame clones and drops some. This sample has about 9,500 clones, with roughly 73% found just once. The TCR comes from a female donor with multiple myeloma. Sequences were derived from PBMCs, sampled in a trial of ipilimumab plus nivolumab as post-transplant consolidation. The chain carries TRBV11-3 and TRBJ2-7; 7 positions match TRBD1. As DNA, the CDR3 is TGTGCCAGCAGCTTGACAGGGATCTACGAGCAGTACTTC. Translating it yields CASSLTGIYEQYF.